Presented here are 10 T cell receptor beta chains from one specimen sequenced in a study of T cells in Graves' hyperthyroidism and ophthalmopathy. Regions amplified from RNA transcripts were the TCR beta CDR3 regions. The HTBI primer set served for first-round RT-PCR of the TCR CDR3. TCRdb used MiXCR to reprocess the multiplex PCR reads, holding one entry per CDR3 protein. The table includes 300,000 to 400,000 distinct CDR3 sequences, roughly 13% detected once. The source material was blood. Receptors were obtained from a woman under 30 with Graves' hyperthyroidism.

This clonotype was counted many times. The V call is TRBV30, the J call TRBJ2-7; no definite D call. The V end lost 2 bases, the J end lost 3 bases, and 5 bases lay between the germline ends. Looked up from germline, CDR1 is GTSNPN and CDR2 is SVGIG (reference sequence). This CDR3 is 11 amino acids long. The CDR3 DNA follows: TGTGCCTGGAGTAAGGACTACGAGCAGTACTTC. Translation: CAWSKDYEQYF.

This clonotype was found many times. The genes are TRBV7-9 and TRBJ1-1; D is uncertain. Germline CDR1 is SEHNR and CDR2 is FQNEAQ (reference sequence). V was clipped by 5 bases and J by 0 bases, with 4 bases between them. The CDR3 extends over 12 amino acids. The CDR3 region is CASSQLNTEAFF. CDR3 in DNA: TGTGCCAGCAGCCAATTGAACACTGAAGCTTTCTTT.

This clonotype was counted at least ten times. The chain recombines TRBV7-9 with TRBJ2-1; 12 positions match TRBD2. CDR3 length: 13 amino acids. Unmatched junction bases numbered 3, after V lost 5 bases and J lost 10 bases. Germline CDR1 SEHNR, CDR2 FQNEAQ (reference sequence). The CDR3 nucleotides read TGTGCCAGCAGCCTGGGGACTAGCGGGGAGCAGTTCTTC. This translates into CASSLGTSGEQFF.

At least ten counts were recorded for this clonotype. This chain uses TRBV2 with TRBJ2-1; no reliable D call. CDR3 length: 15 residues. The germline V gene has CDR1 SNHLY and CDR2 FYNNEI. The V end lost 6 bases, the J end lost 7 bases, and 19 bases lay between the germline ends. The CDR3 region has the DNA TGTGCCAGCAGCACGATGTTACAAGTGGTGAATGAGCAGTTCTTC. Its translation is CASSTMLQVVNEQFF.

At least ten counts were recorded for this clonotype. The chain recombines TRBV2 with TRBJ2-1; TRBD2 matches at 14 bases. V lost 7 bases, J lost 6 bases, and 17 bases stayed unmatched. From germline, CDR1 is SNHLY and CDR2 FYNNEI. The CDR3 loop spans 19 amino acids. In DNA, the CDR3 is TGTGCCAGCATCGAAGGGGGACTAGCGGGAGTCTTGGGTGGCAATGAGCAGTTCTTC. Its protein product is CASIEGGLAGVLGGNEQFF.

In its sample, this clonotype was seen a few times. The chain has TRBV6-1 and TRBJ1-5, with a tentative D call TRBD1 (6 bases). Trimming shortened V by 5 bases and J by 0 bases, and 14 bases separated the two germline ends. The CDR3 runs to 16 residues. Per germline, CDR1 MNHNS and CDR2 SASEGT. The CDR3 reads CASSTGQPYSNQPQHF. The DNA for the CDR3 is TGTGCCAGCAGTACCGGACAGCCTTATAGCAATCAGCCCCAGCATTTT.

This clonotype occurred many times. The chain uses TRBV20-1 and TRBJ2-1; 10 nucleotides align to TRBD2. J was trimmed by 1 base and V by 5 bases; bases with no gene match: 5. CDR1 and CDR2 from the germline V gene are DFQATT and SNEGSKA (reference sequence). CDR3 size: 15 residues. The CDR3: CSASSGSLSYNEQFF. CDR3 nucleotides: TGCAGTGCTTCTAGCGGGAGTCTTTCCTACAATGAGCAGTTCTTC.

The sample holds a few counts of this clonotype. The chain employs TRBV19 and TRBJ2-1, with D perhaps assigned TRBD1 or TRBD2 (5 bases each). The germline CDR1 and CDR2 sequences are LNHDA and SQIVND (reference sequence). This CDR3 contains 14 residues. With 7 bases removed from V and 4 bases from J, the gap between germline ends came to 14 bases. The chain's CDR3 is CASTDLRGYNEQFF. The CDR3 DNA sequence: TGTGCCAGTACCGACCTGAGGGGATACAATGAGCAGTTCTTC.

The chain employs TRBV4-2 and TRBJ1-2; 8 bases map to TRBD1. Losses at the gene ends were 2 bases for V and 8 bases for J; bases not matched to a gene: 7. The CDR3 has 14 residues. Germline CDR1 is LGHNA and CDR2 is YNFKEQ. The CDR3 protein is CASSQPDRVEGYTF. CDR3 coding DNA: TGTGCCAGCAGCCAACCGGACAGGGTGGAAGGCTACACCTTC.

V usage is TRBV27 and J usage is TRBJ2-3; D unclear. V was clipped by 7 bases and J by 4 bases, with 12 bases between them. The CDR3 contains 13 residues. In germline, CDR1 is MNHEY, CDR2 SMNVEV (reference sequence). CDR3 loop: CASNERGADTQYF. As DNA, the CDR3 is TGTGCCAGCAATGAACGTGGGGCAGATACGCAGTATTTT.